These 15 T cell receptor beta chains came from one sample sequenced in a study of CD8 T cells in Susac syndrome. Reverse transcription used about 0.5 to 1 ug RNA and random hexamers. Via MiXCR, TCRdb re-called the immunoSEQ multiplex PCR reads, giving one row per CDR3 protein. The table has around 280,000 distinct CDR3 sequences, about 91% seen once. Material: CD4+ T cells from PBMCs. These TCRs come from a human donor with multiple sclerosis.

V gene TRBV7-3 combines with J gene TRBJ2-3, with TRBD1 as a possible D gene (5 bases). Germline CDR1 is SGHTA and CDR2 is FQGTGA. There are 14 residues in the CDR3. The ends were cut back, 1 base at V and 2 bases at J, with 7 bases in the middle. DNA for the CDR3: TGTGCCAGCAGCTTAATAGGGGACACAGATACGCAGTATTTT. Protein sequence: CASSLIGDTDTQYF. Full variable domain (outside the CDR3, taken from reference TRBV7-3 and TRBJ2-3): GAGVSQTPSNKVTEKGKYVELRCDPISGHTALYWYRQSLGQGPEFLIYFQGTGAADDSGLPNDRFFAVRPEGSVSTLKIQRTERGDSAVYLCASSLIGDTDTQYFGPGTRLTVL.

This chain uses TRBV20-1 with TRBJ1-2; D is uncertain. Germline assignment: CDR1 DFQATT and CDR2 SNEGSKA (reference sequence). This CDR3 comprises 14 residues. Trimming pared 1 base from V and 0 bases from J, leaving 9 bases between. CDR3 residues: CSARGGAPNYGYTF. In nucleotides, the CDR3 is TGCAGTGCTAGAGGCGGTGCACCTAACTATGGCTACACCTTC.

The chain couples TRBV14 to TRBJ1-4, with 9 bases fitting TRBD1. This CDR3 has 14 residues. The J segment lost 7 bases and the V segment lost 4 bases, leaving 4 bases of the junction unmatched. Germline assignment: CDR1 SGHDN and CDR2 FVKESK. As DNA, the CDR3 is TGTGCCAGCAGCCGCGACAGGGGGGGTGAAAAACTGTTTTTT. It codes for CASSRDRGGEKLFF.

The V and J genes are TRBV19 and TRBJ2-3; 10 nucleotides agree with TRBD2. From germline, CDR1 is LNHDA and CDR2 SQIVND (reference sequence). J was trimmed by 2 bases and V by 8 bases; bases with no gene match: 7. This CDR3 contains 15 residues. CDR3 sequence reads: CASLRAGGPTDTQYF. DNA for the CDR3: TGTGCCAGTCTCCGAGCGGGAGGGCCCACAGATACGCAGTATTTT. The full variable domain, rest sourced from reference TRBV19 and TRBJ2-3, is DGGITQSPKYLFRKEGQNVTLSCEQNLNHDAMYWYRQDPGQGLRLIYYSQIVNDFQKGDIAEGYSVSREKKESFPLTVTSAQKNPTAFYLCASLRAGGPTDTQYFGPGTRLTVL.

The rearrangement joins TRBV6-4 to TRBJ1-2; TRBD1 agrees at 7 bases. Trimming cost V 3 bases and J 7 bases; bases outside gene matches: 14. This CDR3 is 16 amino acids long. CDR1 MRHNA and CDR2 SNTAGT come from the germline V gene. CDR3 region: CASSELSGQSLAGYTF. In nucleotides, the CDR3 is TGTGCCAGCAGTGAGCTCTCGGGACAGAGCTTGGCTGGCTACACCTTC.

The gene calls are TRBV6-2 or TRBV6-3 and TRBJ1-5; D gene uncertain. CDR3 length: 15 amino acids. Germline values: CDR1 MNHEY, CDR2 SVGEGT. Deletions cut 4 bases from V and 0 bases from J, with 10 bases between. CDR3 in DNA: TGTGCCAGCAGTTCAATACTACGTAGCAATCAGCCCCAGCATTTT. Amino acids: CASSSILRSNQPQHF.

V gene TRBV29-1 combines with J gene TRBJ2-1, with D possibly matching TRBD2 (5 bases). Trimming took off 8 bases at V and 10 bases at J, with 18 bases between the two ends. Per germline, CDR1 SQVTM and CDR2 ANQGSEA. The CDR3 has 12 residues. DNA for the CDR3: TGCAGCTATTCCATTCCCTGGAGGGAGCAGTTCTTC. This translates into CSYSIPWREQFF.

The chain combines TRBV6-1 with TRBJ1-2, with 10 nucleotides matching TRBD1. Germline values: CDR1 MNHNS, CDR2 SASEGT. The CDR3 loop spans 14 amino acids. Trimming took 7 bases from V and 4 from J; bases not matched to a gene: 6. The CDR3 nucleotides are TGTGCCAGCACTCCGGGACAGGGGAGCTATGGCTACACCTTC. Its protein product is CASTPGQGSYGYTF.

The CDR3 is CASSSRQGYNSPLHF. The CDR3 nucleotides are TGTGCCAGCAGTTCCCGACAGGGATATAATTCACCCCTCCACTTT. The V and J genes are TRBV12-3 or TRBV12-4 and TRBJ1-6, with 7 bases that match TRBD1. V lost 4 bases and J lost 4; bases outside the gene matches: 4. This CDR3 has 15 residues.

This chain links TRBV5-1 with TRBJ2-1; D gene ambiguous. V was pared by 5 bases and J by 5 bases, with 14 bases between. This CDR3 is built from 14 residues. Germline CDR1 and CDR2: SGHRS and YFSETQ. The CDR3 nucleotides are TGCGCCAGCAGTCGACAATTCGAGCACAATGAGCAGTTCTTC. Translated, it gives CASSRQFEHNEQFF.

V usage is TRBV9 and J usage is TRBJ2-5; tentatively, D is TRBD1 (6 bases). Between the trimmed V and J ends, which lost 0 bases and 2 bases, there was a span of 14 bases. This CDR3 region has 16 residues. Germline values: CDR1 SGDLS, CDR2 YYNGEE. The chain's CDR3 is CASSVGAQDRQETQYF. CDR3 in DNA: TGTGCCAGCAGCGTAGGAGCCCAGGACAGACAAGAGACCCAGTACTTC.

The rearrangement links TRBV7-2 to TRBJ2-1, with unresolved D. V was shortened by 1 base and J by 2 bases, with 12 bases between the two germline ends. The germline gives CDR1 SGHTA, CDR2 FQGNSA. This CDR3 is 16 amino acids long. CDR3 bases: TGTGCCAGCAGCTTAGTTTCCGGGCAGACCTACAATGAGCAGTTCTTC. Translation: CASSLVSGQTYNEQFF.

This chain links TRBV7-2 with TRBJ1-2; D might be TRBD1 (5 bases). CDR3 length: 13 residues. Germline loops: CDR1 SGHTA, CDR2 FQGNSA. V was trimmed by 5 bases and J by 8 bases, leaving 15 bases between them. In nucleotides, the CDR3 is TGTGCCAGCAGCCCTGGGACGGGGAGAGGCTACACCTTC. Encoded protein: CASSPGTGRGYTF.

This chain uses TRBV12-3 or TRBV12-4 with TRBJ2-5, with TRBD2 matching 16 bases. J was trimmed by 3 bases and V by 6 bases; bases with no gene match: 10. This CDR3 is built from 18 residues. The CDR3 bases are TGTGCCAGCAGGCCTACCCCGGGACTAGCGGGAGGGGAAGAGACCCAGTACTTC. As protein: CASRPTPGLAGGEETQYF.

This chain connects TRBV5-1 to TRBJ2-1; a weak D match, TRBD2 (6 bases). V dropped 7 bases and J dropped 5 bases, with 16 bases sitting between them. This CDR3 comprises 14 residues. Germline lookup yields CDR1 SGHRS and CDR2 YFSETQ. CDR3 region: CASAKGERDNEQFF. The CDR3 DNA is TGCGCCAGCGCGAAGGGCGAGCGGGACAATGAGCAGTTCTTC.